This TCR beta chain originates from a study of T cells in localized non-small cell lung cancer. Findings of the study overall: Sequencing covered just one tumor region, so heterogeneity cannot be ruled out.

This table comes from immunoSEQ multiplex PCR, and its TCRdb copy is limited to in-frame clones, with some not included. The sample has 75,000 to 90,000 clones; just under 85% are singletons. In this sample, this clone turned up a few times. Its antigen is currently unknown. Trimming at V came to 6 bases and at J to 4 bases, leaving 8 bases not matched to a gene. This CDR3 has 15 amino acids. Germline CDR1 MNHNS, CDR2 SASEGT. Sequenced here: peripheral blood, sampled before any cancer treatment. The receptor was isolated from a man between 35 and 75 years old with stage I lung adenocarcinoma. The chain recombines TRBV6-1 with TRBJ2-7; 11 nucleotides align to TRBD1. This CDR3 is CASRTGQGASYEQYF. Here the CDR3 DNA reads TGTGCCAGCAGGACCGGACAGGGGGCGTCGTACGAGCAGTACTTC.